This passage covers 5 T cell receptor beta chains from one sample sequenced in a study of shared clonotypes between healthy human individuals (dated by TCRdb to the early 2020s). CD8 naive samples were CD45RO-negative cells positively selected for CCR7, giving a CD45RA+CCR7+ population that excluded TemRA cells. The method was the immunoSEQ multiplex PCR assay. TCRdb's version of the immuneACCESS table is confined to in-frame rearrangements and falls short of the full clone set. An unresolved V gene accounts for under half of the shortfall where checked; the remainder is of unknown origin. The sample data list around 1.9 million clones, and roughly 91% of these were observed just once. Of the sample, more than 1.5% is held by the ten largest clones. Sequenced material: naive CD8+ T cells from PBMCs. Taken with the paper, the label for cell subset or site translates to: CD45RA+CCR7+. The receptors stem from a man aged 18 to 29 in good health. Some clones in this sample may be carry-over from other donors' samples.

The chain combines TRBV28 with TRBJ1-3; TRBD1 aligns across 11 bases. The CDR3 is made up of 16 amino acids. Germline CDR1 MDHEN, CDR2 SYDVKM. Unmatched junction bases numbered 3, after V lost 5 bases and J lost 0 bases. DNA for the CDR3: TGTGCCAGCAGTACGGGACAGGGGGTCTCTGGAAACACCATATATTTT. Protein sequence: CASSTGQGVSGNTIYF.

V is TRBV7-3 and J is TRBJ2-2; no firm D call. Germline CDR1 SGHTA, CDR2 FQGTGA. CDR3 length equals 13 residues. Trimming stripped 1 base from V and 5 bases from J, with 5 bases between. CDR3 DNA: TGTGCCAGCAGCTTAAGTTCGACCGGGGAGCTGTTTTTT. Amino acids: CASSLSSTGELFF.

The chain recombines TRBV11-1 with TRBJ1-5; D not resolved. With 1 base removed from V and 5 bases from J, the gap between germline ends came to 6 bases. The CDR3 spans 13 residues. CDR1 is SGHAT and CDR2 is FQDESV in the germline V gene (reference sequence). DNA of the CDR3: TGTGCCAGCAGCTTAGGGGCTGATCAGCCCCAGCATTTT. This encodes CASSLGADQPQHF.

This chain connects TRBV6-5 to TRBJ1-6; no clear D. Per the germline V gene, CDR1 is MNHEY and CDR2 is SVGAGI. Trimming left V 7 bases short and J 4 bases short, with 11 bases between. This CDR3 is 14 amino acids long. The CDR3: CASTLGVYNSPLHF. The CDR3 nucleotides read TGTGCCAGCACCCTCGGTGTTTATAATTCACCCCTCCACTTT.

The V call is TRBV4-1, the J call TRBJ1-1; TRBD1 is a possible D gene (6 bases). Germline-derived CDR1 and CDR2 are MGHRA and YSYEKL. Trimming shortened V by 3 bases and J by 6 bases, and 11 bases separated the two germline ends. The CDR3 is 13 residues long. CDR3 bases: TGCGCCAGCAGCCAGGTGGGGGCGGCTGAAGCTTTCTTT. This sequence encodes CASSQVGAAEAFF.